Listed below are T cell receptor beta chains from one sample, sequenced in a study of T cell repertoires in cytomegalovirus infection. These receptors have no known antigen. TCRdb used MiXCR to reprocess the reads, holding one entry per CDR3 protein. Of under 850,000 distinct CDR3 sequences listed, about 33% are singletons. Sample: cultured PBMCs, taken from culture after CMV antigen stimulation. The receptors were sampled from a human donor in good health (CMV status not recorded). Some clones in this sample may be carry-over from other donors' samples. Each CDR3 is given with its conserved first and last residue. A D gene is named only where the DNA matches it firmly. Not all rows give a size; the values are once, few, many and, for expanded clones, a class.

v_gene: TRBV7-2
d_gene: NA
abundance: NA
j_gene: TRBJ2-3
CDR3aa: CASSPWGQLSPGGGDTQYF
CDR3nt: TGTGCCAGCAGCCCCTGGGGGCAGCTATCCCCAGGGGGGGGGGATACGCAGTATTTT

v_gene: TRBV6-1
d_gene: NA
abundance: once
j_gene: TRBJ1-6
CDR3aa: CASSAGPRASPLHF
CDR3nt: TGTGCCAGCAGTGCCGGGCCCCGTGCTTCACCCCTCCACTTT

v_gene: TRBV19
d_gene: NA
abundance: NA
j_gene: TRBJ2-5
CDR3aa: CASSPLNGKTQYF
CDR3nt: TGTGCCAGTAGTCCCCTGAATGGGAAGACCCAGTACTTC

v_gene: TRBV20-1
d_gene: NA
abundance: few
j_gene: TRBJ2-3
CDR3aa: CSARDGARPRSDTQYF
CDR3nt: TGCAGTGCTAGAGATGGAGCGAGGCCCAGATCGGATACGCAGTATTTT

v_gene: TRBV10-3
d_gene: NA
abundance: NA
j_gene: TRBJ1-2
CDR3aa: CATVDQLIGPYGYTF
CDR3nt: TGTGCCACGGTGGACCAGCTGATCGGCCCCTATGGCTACACCTTC

v_gene: TRBV14
d_gene: NA
abundance: NA
j_gene: TRBJ2-3
CDR3aa: CASSFGIFLTDTQYF
CDR3nt: TGTGCCAGCAGCTTTGGGATCTTCCTCACAGATACGCAGTATTTT

v_gene: TRBV7-2
d_gene: NA
abundance: many
j_gene: TRBJ2-3
CDR3aa: CASSSASGVFQQYF
CDR3nt: TGTGCCAGCAGCTCTGCGTCGGGAGTTTTCCAACAGTATTTT

v_gene: TRBV5-1
d_gene: NA
abundance: NA
j_gene: TRBJ1-2
CDR3aa: CASSPFDRSHGYTF
CDR3nt: TGCGCCAGCAGCCCCTTCGACAGAAGTCATGGCTACACCTTC

v_gene: TRBV12-3/TRBV12-4
d_gene: NA
abundance: few
j_gene: TRBJ1-2
CDR3aa: CASSLFWGQGSYGYTF
CDR3nt: TGTGCCAGCAGTTTATTTTGGGGCCAGGGATCGTATGGCTACACCTTC

v_gene: TRBV19
d_gene: NA
abundance: NA
j_gene: TRBJ1-5
CDR3aa: CASSIRARASQPQHF
CDR3nt: TGTGCCAGTAGTATAAGGGCCAGGGCCAGTCAGCCCCAGCATTTT